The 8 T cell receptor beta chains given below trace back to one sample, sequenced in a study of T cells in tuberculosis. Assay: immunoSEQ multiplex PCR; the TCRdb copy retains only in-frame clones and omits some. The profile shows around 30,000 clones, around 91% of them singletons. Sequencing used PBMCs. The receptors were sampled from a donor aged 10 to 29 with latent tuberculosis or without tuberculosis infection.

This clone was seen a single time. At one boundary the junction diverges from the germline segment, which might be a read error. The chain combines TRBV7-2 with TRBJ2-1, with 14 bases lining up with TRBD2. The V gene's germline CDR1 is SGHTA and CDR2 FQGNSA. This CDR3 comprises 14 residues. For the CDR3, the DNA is TGTGCCAGCAGCTTGGGGACTAGCGGGGGACAAATGGTCTTC. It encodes CASSLGTSGGQMVF.

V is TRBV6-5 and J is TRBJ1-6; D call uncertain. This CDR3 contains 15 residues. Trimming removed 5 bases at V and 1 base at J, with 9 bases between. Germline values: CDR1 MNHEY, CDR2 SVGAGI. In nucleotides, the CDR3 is TGTGCCAGCAGTCCGGGAGGTTCCTATAATTCACCCCTCCACTTT. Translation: CASSPGGSYNSPLHF.

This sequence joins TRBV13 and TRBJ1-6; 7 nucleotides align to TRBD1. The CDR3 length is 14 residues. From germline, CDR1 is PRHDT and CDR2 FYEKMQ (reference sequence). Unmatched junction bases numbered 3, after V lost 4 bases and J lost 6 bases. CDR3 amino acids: CASSSDRANSPLHF. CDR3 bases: TGTGCCAGCAGCTCAGACAGGGCTAATTCACCCCTCCACTTT.

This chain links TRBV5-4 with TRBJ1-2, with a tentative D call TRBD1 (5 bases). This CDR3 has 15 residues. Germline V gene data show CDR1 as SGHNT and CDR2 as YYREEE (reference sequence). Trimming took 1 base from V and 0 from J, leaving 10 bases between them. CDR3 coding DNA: TGTGCCAGCAGCTTGTTACAGGCAGCTAACTATGGCTACACCTTC. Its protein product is CASSLLQAANYGYTF.

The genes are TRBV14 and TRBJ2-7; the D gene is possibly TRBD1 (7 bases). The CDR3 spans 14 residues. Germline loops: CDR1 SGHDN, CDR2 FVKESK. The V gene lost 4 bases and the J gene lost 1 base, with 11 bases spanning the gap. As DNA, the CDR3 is TGTGCCAGCAGCCCAGGGGGGCCGTCCTACGAGCAGTACTTC. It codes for CASSPGGPSYEQYF.

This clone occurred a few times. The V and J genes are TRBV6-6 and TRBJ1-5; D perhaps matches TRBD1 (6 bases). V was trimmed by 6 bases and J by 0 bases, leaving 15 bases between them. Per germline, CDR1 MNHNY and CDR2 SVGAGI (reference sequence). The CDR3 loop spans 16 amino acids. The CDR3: CASRDTQGYSNQPQHF. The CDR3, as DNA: TGTGCCAGCAGGGACACACAGGGATATAGCAATCAGCCCCAGCATTTT.

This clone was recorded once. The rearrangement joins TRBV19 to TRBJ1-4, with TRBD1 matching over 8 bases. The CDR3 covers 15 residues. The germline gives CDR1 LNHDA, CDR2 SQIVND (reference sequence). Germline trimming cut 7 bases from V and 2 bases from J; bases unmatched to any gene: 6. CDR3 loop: CASTPRDRTNEKLFF. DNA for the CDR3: TGTGCCAGTACCCCCCGGGACAGGACTAATGAAAAACTGTTTTTT.

The CDR3 nucleotides are TGTGCCGTCCTCGGATTGCAAAACGACCCAGGGGATACGCAGTATTTT. This encodes CAVLGLQNDPGDTQYF. The chain joins TRBV5-4 to TRBJ2-3, with a tentative D call TRBD1 (5 bases). The CDR3 is 16 residues long. The V gene lost 10 bases and the J gene lost 6 bases, with 27 bases spanning the gap. CDR1 SGHNT and CDR2 YYREEE come from the germline V gene (reference sequence).